The clone carrying this T cell receptor beta chain was found a few times. Antigen specificity is unknown. TCRdb re-derived calls from the 5' RACE reads in MiXCR, one entry per CDR3 protein. There are over 600,000 distinct CDR3 sequences in the sample; around 20% occur only once, and around 19% lies in the top ten. The data belong to a study of CD8 T cells in ankylosing spondylitis. General study points: The clones that were linked to disease were reported to be significantly enriched in matched synovial fluid samples from ankylosing spondylitis patients. Peripheral blood samples showed relatively rare disease-linked clones, and these clones were CD8+. Seemingly distinctive of ankylosing spondylitis blood was a TCR beta motif formed by eight highly homologous variants.

V dropped 0 bases and J dropped 5; count of bases not matched to a gene: 9. The germline CDR1 and CDR2 sequences are SGHDN and FVKESK. This CDR3 spans 17 amino acids. The sequence came from a male donor with ankylosing spondylitis. The chain is built from TRBV14 and TRBJ2-5, with 10 bases that match TRBD2. The specimen sequenced was blood, either unsorted or a sorted T cell fraction (not recorded which). CDR3 residues: CASSQDHPSGRRETQYF. CDR3 DNA sequence: TGTGCCAGCAGCCAAGATCATCCTAGCGGGAGAAGGGAGACCCAGTACTTC.